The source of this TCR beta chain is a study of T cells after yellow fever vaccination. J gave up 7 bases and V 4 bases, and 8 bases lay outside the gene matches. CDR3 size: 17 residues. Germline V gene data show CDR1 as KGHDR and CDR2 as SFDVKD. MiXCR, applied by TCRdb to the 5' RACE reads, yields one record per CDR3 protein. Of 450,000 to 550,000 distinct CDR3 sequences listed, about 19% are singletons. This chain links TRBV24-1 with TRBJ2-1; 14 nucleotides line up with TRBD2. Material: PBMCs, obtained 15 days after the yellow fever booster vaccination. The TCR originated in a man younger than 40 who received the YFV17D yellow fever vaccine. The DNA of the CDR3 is TGTGCCACCAGTGACCCCGGGACTAGCGGGAGCGCGAATGAGCAGTTCTTC. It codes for CATSDPGTSGSANEQFF.